This T cell receptor (beta chain) was profiled in a study of cytomegalovirus exposure and HLA in healthy donors. PCR primers comprised 60 Vbeta and 13 Jbeta primers. Profiling relied on immunoSEQ multiplex PCR, and the TCRdb table lists in-frame clones only, not all of them. This table has 130,000 to 150,000 clones, 78% appearing once. The CDR3 runs to 15 residues. In germline, CDR1 is LGHNA, CDR2 YNFKEQ. The V segment lost 4 bases and the J segment 2 bases; nucleotides outside the gene matches: 4. This clone occurred once. The TCR comes from a female donor in good health and CMV-seronegative. The chain links TRBV4-2 to TRBJ1-5; 8 bases agree with TRBD1. The specimen was PBMCs. CDR3 sequence (DNA): TGTGCCAGCAGCCCGGGACAGGAGGGCAATCAGCCCCAGCATTTT. Its translation is CASSPGQEGNQPQHF.